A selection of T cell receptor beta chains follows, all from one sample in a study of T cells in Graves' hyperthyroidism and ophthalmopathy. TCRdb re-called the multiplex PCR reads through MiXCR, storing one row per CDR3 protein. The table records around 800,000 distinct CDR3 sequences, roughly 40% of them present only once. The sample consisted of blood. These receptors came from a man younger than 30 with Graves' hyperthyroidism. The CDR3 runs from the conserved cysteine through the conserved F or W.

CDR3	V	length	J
CASSHPGAGELFF	TRBV7-9	13	TRBJ2-2
CASSISSAITAGELFF	TRBV19	16	TRBJ2-2
CASSPQENSPLHF	TRBV7-3	13	TRBJ1-6
CASSQIPGTEAFF	TRBV3-1	13	TRBJ1-1
CASSTDRNSPLHF	TRBV6-5	13	TRBJ1-6
CAGSPRTGAEEKLFF	TRBV10-3	15	TRBJ1-4
CASSLAGLVPTTEAFF	TRBV12-3/TRBV12-4	16	TRBJ1-1
CASSLGRHGTYNSPLHF	TRBV11-2	17	TRBJ1-6
CASSSRTERELYEQYF	TRBV9	16	TRBJ2-7
CATSPQDSYTEAFF	TRBV15	14	TRBJ1-1
CASSLTLGQLLGYTF	TRBV12-3/TRBV12-4	15	TRBJ1-2
CSVARDREKLFF	TRBV29-1	12	TRBJ1-4
CASSSMGLLYF	TRBV12-3/TRBV12-4	11	TRBJ2-7
CATSRDRQPVTGELFF	TRBV15	16	TRBJ2-2
CASSQGTSGNTIYF	TRBV5-1	14	TRBJ1-3
CASRITGVSNQPQHF	TRBV6-5	15	TRBJ1-5
CASSIRLGGETQYF	TRBV12-3/TRBV12-4	14	TRBJ2-5
CATSFDEKLFF	TRBV24-1	11	TRBJ1-4
CATSDLPRSLTGRTGELFF	TRBV24-1	19	TRBJ2-2
CASSFGLLGNSPLHF	TRBV7-3	15	TRBJ1-6
CSALRGGGPETQYF	TRBV20-1	14	TRBJ2-5
CASSLFAASYEQYF	TRBV12-3/TRBV12-4	14	TRBJ2-7
CASSFGPGIEETQYF	TRBV5-1	15	TRBJ2-5
CASSPGRGVVNTEAFF	TRBV7-2	16	TRBJ1-1
CSVDGDSGELFF	TRBV29-1	12	TRBJ2-2
CASSLRTGATMGYTF	TRBV5-5	15	TRBJ1-2
CASNGDSSYEQYF	TRBV2	13	TRBJ2-7